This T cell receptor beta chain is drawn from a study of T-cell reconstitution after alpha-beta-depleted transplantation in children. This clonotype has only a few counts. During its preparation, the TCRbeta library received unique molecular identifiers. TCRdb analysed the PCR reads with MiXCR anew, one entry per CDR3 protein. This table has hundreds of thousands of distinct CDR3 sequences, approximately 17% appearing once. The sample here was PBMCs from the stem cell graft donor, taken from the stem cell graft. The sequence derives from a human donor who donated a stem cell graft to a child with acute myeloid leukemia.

The CDR3 region is CASSYPLRPYEQYF. CDR3 sequence (DNA): TGTGCCAGCAGCTACCCACTGAGGCCCTACGAGCAGTACTTC. The genes are TRBV7-9 and TRBJ2-7; no reliable D call. The V gene lost 4 bases and the J gene lost 2 bases, with 12 bases spanning the gap. CDR3 length equals 14 residues. Looked up from germline, CDR1 is SEHNR and CDR2 is FQNEAQ (reference sequence).